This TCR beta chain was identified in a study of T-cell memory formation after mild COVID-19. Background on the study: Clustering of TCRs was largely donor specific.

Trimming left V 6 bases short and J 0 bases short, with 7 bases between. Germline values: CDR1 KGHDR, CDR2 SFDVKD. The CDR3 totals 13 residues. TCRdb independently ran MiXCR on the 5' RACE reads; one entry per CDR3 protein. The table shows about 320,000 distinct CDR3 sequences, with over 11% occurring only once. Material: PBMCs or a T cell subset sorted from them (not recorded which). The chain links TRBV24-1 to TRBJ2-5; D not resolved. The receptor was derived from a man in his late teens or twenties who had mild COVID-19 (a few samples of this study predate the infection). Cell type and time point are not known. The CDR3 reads CATSLGNQETQYF. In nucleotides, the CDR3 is TGTGCCACCAGTCTGGGAAACCAAGAGACCCAGTACTTC.